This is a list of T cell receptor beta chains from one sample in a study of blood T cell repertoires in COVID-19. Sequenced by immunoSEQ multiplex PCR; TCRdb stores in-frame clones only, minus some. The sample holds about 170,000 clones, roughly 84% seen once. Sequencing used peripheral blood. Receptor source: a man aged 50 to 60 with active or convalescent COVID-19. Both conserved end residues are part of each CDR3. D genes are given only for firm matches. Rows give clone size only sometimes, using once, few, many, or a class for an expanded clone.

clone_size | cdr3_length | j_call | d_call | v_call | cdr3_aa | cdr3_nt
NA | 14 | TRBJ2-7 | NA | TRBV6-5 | CASRKGVPSYEQYF | TGTGCCAGCAGAAAGGGGGTCCCCTCCTACGAGCAGTACTTC
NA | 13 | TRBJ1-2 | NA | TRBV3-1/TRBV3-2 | CASSQDGVYGYTF | TGTGCCAGCAGCCAAGACGGTGTTTATGGCTACACCTTC
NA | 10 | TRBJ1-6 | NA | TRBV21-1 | CGTSGQPLHF | TGTGGAACGTCTGGGCAACCCCTCCACTTT
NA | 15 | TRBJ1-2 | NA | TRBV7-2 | CASSLVRSTQYGYTF | TGTGCCAGCAGCTTAGTCCGGAGTACTCAGTATGGCTACACCTTT
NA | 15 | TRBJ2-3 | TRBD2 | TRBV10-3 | CAIHQTSGKSDTQYF | TGTGCCATCCATCAGACTAGCGGGAAATCAGATACGCAGTATTTT
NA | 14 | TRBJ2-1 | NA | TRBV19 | CASNIWGQVNEQFF | TGTGCCAGTAATATTTGGGGCCAAGTCAATGAGCAGTTCTTC
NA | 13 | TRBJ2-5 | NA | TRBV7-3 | CASSLNHGETQYF | TGTGCCAGCAGCTTAAACCACGGGGAGACCCAGTACTTC
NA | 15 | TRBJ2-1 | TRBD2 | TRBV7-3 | CASSRLAGGVNEQFF | TGTGCCAGCAGCCGTCTAGCGGGAGGAGTAAATGAGCAGTTCTTC
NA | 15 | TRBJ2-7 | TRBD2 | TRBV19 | CASSPGVAGAYEQYF | TGTGCCAGTAGTCCCGGGGTAGCGGGGGCCTACGAGCAGTACTTC
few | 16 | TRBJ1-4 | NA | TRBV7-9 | CASSKDGGAVYEKLFF | TGTGCCAGCAGCAAGGATGGGGGGGCTGTATATGAAAAACTGTTTTTT
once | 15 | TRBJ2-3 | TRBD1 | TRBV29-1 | CSVDPGGTGRDTQYF | TGCAGCGTTGACCCCGGAGGGACAGGGAGGGATACGCAGTATTTT
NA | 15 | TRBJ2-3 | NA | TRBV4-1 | CASSQGGRGTDTQYF | TGCGCCAGCAGCCAGGGGGGAAGAGGCACAGATACGCAGTATTTT
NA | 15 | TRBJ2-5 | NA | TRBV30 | CAWSSQGSSQETQYF | TGTGCCTGGAGTTCCCAAGGCTCTAGCCAAGAGACCCAGTACTTC
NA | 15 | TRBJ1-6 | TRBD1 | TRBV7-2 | CASSTGGIVISPLHF | TGTGCCAGCAGCACAGGGGGTATAGTCATTTCACCCCTCCACTTT
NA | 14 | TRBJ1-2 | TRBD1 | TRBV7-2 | CASSFIGGTDGYTF | TGTGCCAGCAGCTTTATTGGCGGGACAGATGGCTACACCTTC
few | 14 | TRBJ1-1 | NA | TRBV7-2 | CASSLPGGDTEAFF | TGTGCCAGCAGCCTCCCTGGCGGGGACACTGAAGCTTTCTTT
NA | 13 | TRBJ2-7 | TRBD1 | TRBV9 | CASSVGQVHEQYF | TGTGCCAGCAGCGTGGGACAGGTCCACGAGCAGTACTTC
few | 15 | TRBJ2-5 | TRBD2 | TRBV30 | CAWSPRRSGRETQYF | TGTGCCTGGAGCCCCCGAAGGAGCGGGAGAGAGACCCAGTACTTC